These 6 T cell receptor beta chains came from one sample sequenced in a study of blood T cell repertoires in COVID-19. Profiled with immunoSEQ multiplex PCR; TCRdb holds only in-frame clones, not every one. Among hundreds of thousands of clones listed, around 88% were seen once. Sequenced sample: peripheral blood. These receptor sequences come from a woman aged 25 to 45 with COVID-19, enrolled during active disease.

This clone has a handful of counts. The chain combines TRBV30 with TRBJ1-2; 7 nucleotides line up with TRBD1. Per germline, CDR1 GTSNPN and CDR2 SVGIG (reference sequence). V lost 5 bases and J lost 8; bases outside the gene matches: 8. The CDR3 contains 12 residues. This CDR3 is CAWVPGQRGYTF. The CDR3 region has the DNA TGTGCCTGGGTGCCGGGACAGCGGGGCTACACCTTC.

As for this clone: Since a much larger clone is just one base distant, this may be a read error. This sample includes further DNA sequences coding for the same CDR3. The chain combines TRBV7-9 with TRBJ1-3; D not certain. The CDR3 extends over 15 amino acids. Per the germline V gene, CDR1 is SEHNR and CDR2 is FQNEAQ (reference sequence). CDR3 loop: CASSLTQSSGNTIYF. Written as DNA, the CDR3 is TGTGCTAGCAGCTTAACACAGAGCTCTGGAAACACCATATATTTT.

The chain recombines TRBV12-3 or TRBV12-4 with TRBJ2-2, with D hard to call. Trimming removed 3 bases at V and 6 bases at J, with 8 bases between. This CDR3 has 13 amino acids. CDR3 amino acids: CASSFGSAGELFF. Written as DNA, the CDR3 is TGTGCCAGCAGTTTCGGGTCGGCCGGGGAGCTGTTTTTT.

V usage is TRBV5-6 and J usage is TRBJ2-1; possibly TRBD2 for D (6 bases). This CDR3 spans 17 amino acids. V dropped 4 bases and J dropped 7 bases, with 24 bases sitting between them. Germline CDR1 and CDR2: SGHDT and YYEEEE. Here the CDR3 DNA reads TGTGCCAGCAGCACGGAGGGTTGGGGCAGGGATGTGAATGAGCAGTTCTTC. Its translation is CASSTEGWGRDVNEQFF.

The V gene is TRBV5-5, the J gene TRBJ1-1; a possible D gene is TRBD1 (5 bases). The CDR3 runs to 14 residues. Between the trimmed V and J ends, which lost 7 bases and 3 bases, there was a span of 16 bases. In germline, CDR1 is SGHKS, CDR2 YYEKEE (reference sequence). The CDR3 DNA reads TGTGCCAGCGGACGTACTGGGGGGTACACTGAAGCTTTCTTT. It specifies CASGRTGGYTEAFF.

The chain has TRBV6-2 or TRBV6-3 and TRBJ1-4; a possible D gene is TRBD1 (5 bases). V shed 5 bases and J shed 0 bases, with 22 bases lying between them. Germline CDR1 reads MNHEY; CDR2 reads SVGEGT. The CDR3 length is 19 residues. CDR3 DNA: TGTGCCAGCAGTGCTCGGCGCGCAGGGATAAATGCAACTAATGAAAAACTGTTTTTT. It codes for CASSARRAGINATNEKLFF.